This T cell receptor beta chain came from a study of immune evolution from preneoplasia to lung adenocarcinoma. Study observations and caveats: Top clone frequencies peaked in normal lung, apparently declining through invasive adenocarcinoma.

Between the trimmed V and J ends, which lost 0 bases and 2 bases, there was a span of 11 bases. The germline V gene encodes CDR1 SGHNT and CDR2 YYREEE (reference sequence). The CDR3 runs to 15 residues. Using immunoSEQ multiplex PCR, the repertoire was profiled, and TCRdb retains in-frame clones only, with some absent. The table includes several thousand clones, around four fifths detected once. About this clone itself: The antigen is unknown.

This rearrangement joins TRBV5-4 to TRBJ2-5; D perhaps matches TRBD1 (5 bases). This sequence was found in a person between 70 and 80 years old with lung adenocarcinoma. Sequences were obtained from FFPE adjacent normal lung tissue. The DNA of the CDR3 is TGTGCCAGCAGCTTGGATCAGGGAAGGCAAGAGACCCAGTACTTC. It encodes CASSLDQGRQETQYF.